The present T cell receptor (beta chain) was sequenced within a study of T cell changes during pregnancy in multiple sclerosis (dated by TCRdb to between 2017 and 2020). About the full investigation: In women with multiple sclerosis, the researchers looked at how the T cell repertoire shifted as pregnancy progressed.

Concerning this clone: The target of this receptor is not known. Sequence at one end of the junction differs from germline and may be a read error.

Library method: the immunoSEQ multiplex PCR assay. This is the immuneACCESS table as TCRdb keeps it, with only in-frame sequences that have V and J called. A part of the clones is gone; compared with another copy, unresolved V genes explain less than half, and the rest is unexplained. Within this sample are about 51,000 clones, with around 93% of them counted one time only. The ten largest clones add up to around 2.6% of the sample. This specimen was CD8+ T cells from peripheral blood mononuclear cells, taken in the second trimester of pregnancy. This TCR was sampled from a female donor with multiple sclerosis, enrolled in a pregnancy study.

The CDR3 in this case is CASSLAPGSNQPQHF. The DNA reads TGTGCCAGCAGCTTGGCCCCGGGGTCCAATCAGCCCCAGCATTTT. Rearrangement joined TRBV5-1 to TRBJ1-5; no D gene can be assigned with confidence. From the cysteine up to the phenylalanine, the CDR3 has a length of 15 residues. The kept DNA is CDR3 alone, 45 bases in frame from the first base. The CDR1 and CDR2 encoded by the germline V gene are SGHRS and YFSETQ.